The 6 T cell receptor beta chains below were found in one sample sequenced in a study of cytomegalovirus exposure and HLA in healthy donors. Assay used: immunoSEQ multiplex PCR; TCRdb lists only in-frame clones, some missing. Counted here are roughly 350,000 clones, 80% to 90% occurring once; the ten biggest clones make up more than 0.8%. Sequencing was carried out using PBMCs. The receptors stem from a woman aged 18-29 years in good health and CMV-seronegative.

The V call is TRBV7-2, the J call TRBJ2-3; 12 bases agree with TRBD2. CDR3 length equals 16 residues. Germline V lookup: CDR1 SGHTA, CDR2 FQGNSA. The junction had 7 bases not matched to a gene; V was cut back by 5 bases and J by 4 bases. The CDR3 nucleotides are TGTGCCAGCAGCCAGAGACTAGCGGGAGATGCAGATACGCAGTATTTT. The encoded protein is CASSQRLAGDADTQYF.

This clone showed up just a few times. The DNA for the CDR3 is TGCGCCAGCAGCTTGGCTAGTGGCGGGCTAGCCTCCTCCTACGAGCAGTACTTC. Its protein product is CASSLASGGLASSYEQYF. The chain employs TRBV5-1 and TRBJ2-7; possibly TRBD2 for D (5 bases). The V gene lost 0 bases and the J gene lost 0 bases, with 19 bases spanning the gap. The germline V gene encodes CDR1 SGHRS and CDR2 YFSETQ. The CDR3 sequence is 18 residues long.

This clone was counted a single time. The rearrangement joins TRBV4-2 to TRBJ2-3; 7 bases line up with TRBD2. V lost 4 bases to trimming and J lost 4 bases; unmatched junction nucleotides: 8. The germline gives CDR1 LGHNA, CDR2 YNFKEQ. The CDR3 length is 15 residues. CDR3 nucleotide sequence: TGTGCCAGCAGCCGAGGTGGGGACTACGCAGATACGCAGTATTTT. It codes for CASSRGGDYADTQYF.

This chain joins TRBV6-5 and TRBJ2-7; 8 bases align to TRBD1. CDR1 is MNHEY and CDR2 is SVGAGI in the germline V gene. The CDR3 loop spans 14 amino acids. V was pared by 6 bases and J by 6 bases, with 10 bases of the junction left unmatched. The CDR3: CASRDQGAPLEQYF. The CDR3, as DNA: TGTGCCAGCAGAGATCAGGGGGCTCCCCTCGAGCAGTACTTC.

V is TRBV5-6 and J is TRBJ2-1, with a possible D match to TRBD2 (7 bases). This CDR3 has 18 residues. Germline loops: CDR1 SGHDT, CDR2 YYEEEE. V lost 0 bases and J lost 3, with 19 bases in between. The CDR3 sequence is CASSLGGPAGTSYNEQFF. CDR3 nucleotide sequence: TGTGCCAGCAGCTTGGGGGGGCCAGCGGGAACGAGCTACAATGAGCAGTTCTTC.

The V and J genes are TRBV4-3 and TRBJ1-4; D gene ambiguous. V lost 0 bases, J lost 8 bases, and 4 bases lay in between. CDR3 size: 12 residues. The germline gives CDR1 LGHNA, CDR2 YSLEER. CDR3 amino acids: CASSQDREKLFF. The CDR3 DNA reads TGCGCCAGCAGCCAAGATCGGGAAAAACTGTTTTTT.